These T cell receptor beta chains were read from a single sample in a study of blood T cell repertoires in COVID-19. Sequencing was performed with immunoSEQ multiplex PCR; in TCRdb, only in-frame clones are kept and a portion is missing. Among approximately 44,000 clones listed, around 77% were seen once. The sequencing input was peripheral blood. All receptors derive from a woman aged 80 or over with acute or convalescent COVID-19. Both conserved end residues are part of each CDR3. The D gene is left open where the match is weak. Size tells how often a clone was seen (once, few, many) or the class of an expanded clone, and some rows leave it out.

size | J | D | V | DNA | CDR3
few | TRBJ1-6 | TRBD1 | TRBV10-2 | TGCGCCAGCAGTGGGGGGACAGGAAATTCACCCCTCCACTTT | CASSGGTGNSPLHF
- | TRBJ2-7 | TRBD2 | TRBV5-4 | TGTGCCAGCAGCTTGATAGCGGGAGGGCCTGCCTACGAGCAGTACTTC | CASSLIAGGPAYEQYF
- | TRBJ1-1 | - | TRBV7-9 | TGTGCCAGCAGCCCGGATACGGGGGTATGGACTGAAGCTTTCTTT | CASSPDTGVWTEAFF
- | TRBJ1-2 | TRBD1 | TRBV15 | TGTGCCACCAGCAGAGTCCTCGCCTTTACAGGGGACTATGGCTACACCTTC | CATSRVLAFTGDYGYTF
- | TRBJ2-7 | - | TRBV11-2 | TGTGCCAGCAGCTTATTCGGGAGCTCCTACGAGCAGTACTTC | CASSLFGSSYEQYF
- | TRBJ1-1 | - | TRBV6-6 | TGTGCCAGCAGTTACTCGATTCCAGGGCGGACCACTGAAGCTTTCTTT | CASSYSIPGRTTEAFF
- | TRBJ1-1 | TRBD1 | TRBV9 | TGTGCCAGCAGCCCAGACCAGGGGGGAGCTTTCTTT | CASSPDQGGAFF
- | TRBJ1-2 | - | TRBV6-7 | TGTGCCAGCAGTTACGTGGGACACCTTTATGGCTACACCTTC | CASSYVGHLYGYTF
- | TRBJ1-4 | TRBD1 | TRBV10-2 | TGCGCCAGCAGTGACCACAGGGGTAGCGAAAAACTGTTTTTT | CASSDHRGSEKLFF
- | TRBJ2-5 | TRBD2 | TRBV3-1/TRBV3-2 | TGTGCCAGCAGCCAAGAACTAGCGGGAGGCATGGAGACCCAGTACTTC | CASSQELAGGMETQYF
- | TRBJ2-5 | - | TRBV21-1 | TGTGCCAGCAGCAGTCCCTCCCAGGGGGAAGAGACCCAGTACTTC | CASSSPSQGEETQYF
once | TRBJ2-1 | TRBD2 | TRBV12-3/TRBV12-4 | TGTGCCAGCAGTACGAGCGGGGGGAATGAGCAGTTCTTC | CASSTSGGNEQFF
once | TRBJ1-1 | - | TRBV30 | TGTGCCTGGGGGCGGGTCACAGCAGTTACTGAAGCTTTCTTT | CAWGRVTAVTEAFF
- | TRBJ1-3 | TRBD1 | TRBV5-1 | TGCGCCAGCAGCTTGGGCAGGACAGGGCTCTCTGGAAACACCATATATTTT | CASSLGRTGLSGNTIYF
- | TRBJ2-5 | TRBD1 | TRBV2 | TGTGCCAGCAGTGTGGGACAGGGGAGAGAGACCCAGTACTTC | CASSVGQGRETQYF
- | TRBJ1-5 | TRBD1 | TRBV6-4 | TGTGCCCCCAGACAGGGGAGAACTCCTAGGGATCAGCCCCAGCATTTT | CAPRQGRTPRDQPQHF
- | TRBJ2-3 | TRBD1 | TRBV6-5 | TGTGCCAGCAGCTTGGACAGGATCACCACAGATACGCAGTATTTT | CASSLDRITTDTQYF
once | TRBJ1-1 | - | TRBV6-2/TRBV6-3 | TGTGCCAGCAGTTATCCAAACACTGAAGCTTTCTTT | CASSYPNTEAFF
- | TRBJ2-1 | - | TRBV5-1 | TGCGCCAGCAGCTTGGGACAGCTAGTTGACAATGAGCAGTTCTTC | CASSLGQLVDNEQFF
- | TRBJ1-2 | - | TRBV7-2 | TGTGCCAGCAGCTCCTCTTTAATGTTGGGCGGCTACACCTTC | CASSSSLMLGGYTF
- | TRBJ2-6 | - | TRBV28 | TGTGCCAGCAGTTTTAGTGGCTCTGGGGCCAACGTCCTGACTTTC | CASSFSGSGANVLTF
few | TRBJ1-2 | TRBD1 | TRBV20-1 | TGCAGTGCCAGTCAGGACAGGGGGCGAAATGGCTACACCTTC | CSASQDRGRNGYTF
- | TRBJ1-3 | - | TRBV6-5 | TGTGCCAGCAGTTACGTGTTAGGGACAATTGGAAACACCATATATTTT | CASSYVLGTIGNTIYF
- | TRBJ1-5 | - | TRBV18 | TGTGCCAGCTCACCTCTACAGTCTAGCAATCAGCCCCAGCATTTT | CASSPLQSSNQPQHF
few | TRBJ1-3 | - | TRBV3-1/TRBV3-2 | TGTGCCAGCAGCCAAGATTGGGCAGCTGGAAACACCATATATTTT | CASSQDWAAGNTIYF
- | TRBJ2-5 | - | TRBV18 | TGTGCCAGCTCACCACCTCTCGCAGGGAAGCAAGAGACCCAGTACTTC | CASSPPLAGKQETQYF
- | TRBJ2-7 | TRBD2 | TRBV5-1 | TGCGCCAGCAGCTTGGTCGGCCTAGCGGGAGGGGGCCGGTCGGGCGAGCAGTACTTC | CASSLVGLAGGGRSGEQYF
- | TRBJ1-5 | - | TRBV18 | TGTGCCAGCTCACCACCAGGGGCGGGGGAGTATCAGCCCCAGCATTTT | CASSPPGAGEYQPQHF
- | TRBJ1-5 | - | TRBV7-2 | TGTGCCAGCAGCTTACGGGGGGCGTATAGCAATCAGCCCCAGCATTTT | CASSLRGAYSNQPQHF
- | TRBJ1-6 | - | TRBV23-1 | TGCGCCAGCAGTCTTCCGGGGAATTGGGGTTCACCCCTCCACTTT | CASSLPGNWGSPLHF
- | TRBJ2-4 | TRBD2 | TRBV5-1 | TGCGCCAGCAGCCCCGGGAGGCTTCTGGACATTCAGTACTTC | CASSPGRLLDIQYF
- | TRBJ1-1 | - | TRBV24-1 | TGTGCCACCAGTCCGGGGACTGGGAGCACTGAAGCTTTCTTT | CATSPGTGSTEAFF
- | TRBJ1-3 | - | TRBV25-1 | TGTGCCAGCAGTTCCGGGGTGCACTCTGGAAACACCATATATTTT | CASSSGVHSGNTIYF
- | TRBJ1-1 | - | TRBV5-4 | TGTGCCAGCAGCGCGGGACTTCTCCTCACTGAAGCTTTCTTT | CASSAGLLLTEAFF
few | TRBJ2-7 | - | TRBV2 | TGTGCCAGCAGTGAAGACAGGGACTCCTACGAGCAGTACTTC | CASSEDRDSYEQYF
- | TRBJ1-6 | - | TRBV7-8 | TGTGCCAGCAGCTTAGGATTACAGGGAAACAATTCACCCCTCCACTTT | CASSLGLQGNNSPLHF
- | TRBJ1-5 | - | TRBV5-6 | TGTGCCAGCAGCGCGACAGGCCAGAATCAGCCCCAGCATTTT | CASSATGQNQPQHF
- | TRBJ1-5 | - | TRBV6-5 | TGTGCCAGCAGAAGAGGACAGCTTAATCAGCCCCAGCATTTT | CASRRGQLNQPQHF
- | TRBJ1-1 | - | TRBV7-9 | TGTGCCAGCAGCTTTCAGGGGTCGAACACTGAAGCTTTCTTT | CASSFQGSNTEAFF
- | TRBJ2-7 | TRBD2 | TRBV5-4 | TGTGCCAGCAGCCCGACTAGCGACTCCTACGAGCAGTACTTC | CASSPTSDSYEQYF
few | TRBJ2-1 | - | TRBV7-2 | TGTGCCAGCAGCTTAGGGGACTTTACCTACAATGAGCAGTTCTTC | CASSLGDFTYNEQFF
- | TRBJ2-5 | - | TRBV7-2 | TGTGCCAGCAGCCCCTCGGGTCCCCCTGGAGAGACCCAGTACTTC | CASSPSGPPGETQYF
few | TRBJ2-1 | - | TRBV3-1/TRBV3-2 | TGTGCCAGCAGCCAAGGTCAGACCTACAATGAGCAGTTCTTC | CASSQGQTYNEQFF
- | TRBJ2-2 | - | TRBV18 | TGTGCCAGCTCACCACCGCCACTTAACACCGGGGAGCTGTTTTTT | CASSPPPLNTGELFF
- | TRBJ1-2 | TRBD1 | TRBV19 | TGTGCCAGTAGGCCTGGACAGGGGGTAGGCTATGGCTACACCTTC | CASRPGQGVGYGYTF
- | TRBJ1-2 | - | TRBV9 | TGTGCCAGCAGCGTAGCTGGTCAGGTTGGCTACACCTTC | CASSVAGQVGYTF
- | TRBJ1-1 | - | TRBV5-1 | TGCGCCAGCAGCCCGGTCCGAGGAACTGGGGAAGCTTTCTTT | CASSPVRGTGEAFF
once | TRBJ2-1 | - | TRBV3-1/TRBV3-2 | TGTGCCAGCAGCCCTTCCCGTAGCGGACACAATGAGCAGTTCTTC | CASSPSRSGHNEQFF
- | TRBJ2-1 | - | TRBV5-1 | TGCGCCAGCAGCCCTCAGGGCTCAGGGGAGCAGTTCTTC | CASSPQGSGEQFF
- | TRBJ1-1 | - | TRBV12-5 | TGTGCTAGTGGTTTCACAGGGAACACTGAAGCTTTCTTT | CASGFTGNTEAFF
- | TRBJ2-7 | TRBD2 | TRBV5-1 | TGCGCCAGCAGAACTAGCGGGAGTAGCTACGAGCAGTACTTC | CASRTSGSSYEQYF
- | TRBJ2-3 | - | TRBV2 | TGTGCCAGCAGTGAGCACGAGTGGTGGAGCACAGATACGCAGTATTTT | CASSEHEWWSTDTQYF
- | TRBJ2-5 | TRBD1 | TRBV19 | TGTGCCAGTAGCACCAGGACAGGCCTCCAAGAGACCCAGTACTTC | CASSTRTGLQETQYF
- | TRBJ2-3 | - | TRBV7-8 | TGTGCCAGCAGCCCCCTGGACAGTAGCACAGATACGCAGTATTTT | CASSPLDSSTDTQYF
- | TRBJ1-5 | TRBD1 | TRBV5-1 | TGCGCCAGCAGCTTGGCCGAGACAGGGGGTAATCAGCCCCAGCATTTT | CASSLAETGGNQPQHF
- | TRBJ2-3 | - | TRBV7-8 | TGTGCCAGCAGCTTAGTAGCGGCTAAACTGCGTACAGATACGCAGTATTTT | CASSLVAAKLRTDTQYF
- | TRBJ2-1 | - | TRBV30 | TGTGCCTGGAGAAACGGGAATGAGCAGTTCTTC | CAWRNGNEQFF
- | TRBJ2-1 | TRBD2 | TRBV5-1 | TGCGCCAGCGGACTAGCGGAGACTAATGAGCAGTTCTTC | CASGLAETNEQFF
- | TRBJ2-5 | TRBD1 | TRBV5-1 | TGCGCCAGCACCTCCGGGACAGGGTTACGAGAGACCCAGTACTTC | CASTSGTGLRETQYF
- | TRBJ2-1 | TRBD2 | TRBV5-1 | TGCGCCAGCAGCCATGCCCCCCTAGCGGACCGCTCCTACAATGAGCAGTTCTTC | CASSHAPLADRSYNEQFF